These T cell receptor beta chains were read from a single sample in a study of blood T cells in healthy people across ages. TCRdb called the 5' RACE reads again in MiXCR, with one record for every CDR3 protein. The sample includes some 1.4 million distinct CDR3 sequences, roughly 45% of them seen just once. Sequencing used blood. All receptors come from a woman between 18 and 29 years old in good health. Each CDR3 is given with its conserved first and last residue.

length: 13
J: TRBJ2-1
V: TRBV5-1
CDR3: CASSVGETNEQFF

length: 15
J: TRBJ2-7
V: TRBV7-2
CDR3: CASSPKSGGSYEQYF

length: 18
J: TRBJ1-2
V: TRBV21-1
CDR3: CASSKALSWGTLFNGHTF

length: 16
J: TRBJ2-2
V: TRBV7-6
CDR3: CASSFQTALNTGELFF

length: 18
J: TRBJ2-3
V: TRBV6-5
CDR3: CASSYSAGGPISTDTQYF

length: 16
J: TRBJ2-1
V: TRBV2
CDR3: CASSASRTRTYNEQFF

length: 20
J: TRBJ2-7
V: TRBV29-1
CDR3: CSVGGVGDIASPQPYNEQYF

length: 14
J: TRBJ2-3
V: TRBV18
CDR3: CASSGQGVRDTQYF

length: 14
J: TRBJ2-1
V: TRBV29-1
CDR3: CSVEIAGASNEQFF

length: 16
J: TRBJ2-7
V: TRBV4-2
CDR3: CASSQEERGSSYEQYF

length: 15
J: TRBJ2-5
V: TRBV3-1
CDR3: CASSQDGDSQETQYF

length: 15
J: TRBJ1-6
V: TRBV5-1
CDR3: CASSLSGGDNSPLHF

length: 14
J: TRBJ1-2
V: TRBV29-1
CDR3: CSVAGTGEGNGYTF

length: 14
J: TRBJ2-3
V: TRBV20-1
CDR3: CSAATGRSTDTQYF